Listed here is a single TCR beta chain. Its antigen is not known. Profiling relied on immunoSEQ multiplex PCR, and the TCRdb table lists in-frame clones only, not all of them. The data contain tens of thousands of clones, approximately 80% of them singletons. The entry originates in a study of radiotherapy plus CTLA-4 blockade in lung cancer. Background on the study: Patients showed objective responses in 15% to 20% of cases and disease control in roughly 34%. The study, taken as a whole, reports: An expansion of tumor-derived TCR clones occurred in blood after radiotherapy plus ipilimumab. Early blood T cell clone changes and increased post-radiation serum interferon-beta were reportedly the strongest response predictors.

Patients with chemo-refractory metastatic non-small-cell lung cancer received focal radiation plus CTLA-4 blockade with ipilimumab. The input for sequencing was peripheral blood, taken from a patient treated with radiotherapy plus ipilimumab. The TCR was taken from a human donor with non-small cell lung cancer that progressed on radiotherapy plus ipilimumab.

The CDR3 DNA reads TGCGCCACCAGGGCGGATGGCTACACCTTC. Amino acids: CATRADGYTF. The chain couples TRBV5-1 to TRBJ1-2, with D perhaps TRBD1 (5 bases). CDR1 and CDR2 from the germline V gene are SGHRS and YFSETQ. This CDR3 contains 10 residues. Trimming removed 9 bases at V and 6 bases at J, with 9 bases between.